The 2 T cell receptor beta chains listed next were all sequenced from one sample in a study of OX40 agonist ivuxolimab in advanced cancers. This table comes from immunoSEQ multiplex PCR, and its TCRdb copy is limited to in-frame clones, with some not included. The sample carries about 77,000 clones, about four fifths recorded once. The material was CD4+ or CD8+ T cells sorted from blood, obtained in a trial of the OX40 agonist ivuxolimab. The receptor set was obtained from an adult with an advanced solid tumor such as melanoma, head and neck, liver or kidney cancer.

This rearrangement joins TRBV7-9 to TRBJ2-3, with D possibly being TRBD1 (6 bases). CDR1 is SEHNR and CDR2 is FQNEAQ in the germline V gene (reference sequence). Trimming took off 7 bases at V and 6 bases at J, with 23 bases between the two ends. This CDR3 is built from 16 residues. Here the CDR3 DNA reads TGTGCCAGCACCCCCATGGACAGCACCGGTACCGATACGCAGTATTTT. It is translated as CASTPMDSTGTDTQYF.

This chain connects TRBV5-1 to TRBJ1-3; D unresolved. Germline V lookup: CDR1 SGHRS, CDR2 YFSETQ. V lost 4 bases, J lost 0 bases, and 11 bases lay in between. The CDR3 is made up of 15 amino acids. The CDR3 coding sequence is TGCGCCAGCAGCACATCAGGCGACTCTGGAAACACCATATATTTT. As protein: CASSTSGDSGNTIYF.